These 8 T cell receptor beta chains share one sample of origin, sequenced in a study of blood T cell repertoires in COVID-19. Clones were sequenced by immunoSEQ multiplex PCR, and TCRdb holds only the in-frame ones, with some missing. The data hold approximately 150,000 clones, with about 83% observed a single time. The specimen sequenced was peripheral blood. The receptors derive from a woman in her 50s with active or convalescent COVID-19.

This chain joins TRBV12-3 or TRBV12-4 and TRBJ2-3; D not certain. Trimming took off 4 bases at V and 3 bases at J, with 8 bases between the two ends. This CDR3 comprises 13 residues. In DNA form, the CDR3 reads TGTGCCAGCAGTTGGGCGCTAACAGATACGCAGTATTTT. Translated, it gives CASSWALTDTQYF.

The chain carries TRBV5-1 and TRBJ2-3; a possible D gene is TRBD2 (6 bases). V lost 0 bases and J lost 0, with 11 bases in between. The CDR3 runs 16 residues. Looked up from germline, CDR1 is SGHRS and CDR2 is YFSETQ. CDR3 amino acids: CASSLGIAASTDTQYF. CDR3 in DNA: TGCGCCAGCAGCTTGGGAATAGCGGCTAGCACAGATACGCAGTATTTT. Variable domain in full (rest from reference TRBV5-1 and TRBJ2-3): KAGVTQTPRYLIKTRGQQVTLSCSPISGHRSVSWYQQTPGQGLQFLFEYFSETQRNKGNFPGRFSGRQFSNSRSEMNVSTLELGDSALYLCASSLGIAASTDTQYFGPGTRLTVL.

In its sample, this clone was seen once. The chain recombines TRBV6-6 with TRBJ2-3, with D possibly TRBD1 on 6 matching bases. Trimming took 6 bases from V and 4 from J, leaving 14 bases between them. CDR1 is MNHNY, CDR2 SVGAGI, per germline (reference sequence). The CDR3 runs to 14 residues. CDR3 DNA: TGTGCCAGCAGGCCGGACAGCGTATCAGATACGCAGTATTTT. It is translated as CASRPDSVSDTQYF.

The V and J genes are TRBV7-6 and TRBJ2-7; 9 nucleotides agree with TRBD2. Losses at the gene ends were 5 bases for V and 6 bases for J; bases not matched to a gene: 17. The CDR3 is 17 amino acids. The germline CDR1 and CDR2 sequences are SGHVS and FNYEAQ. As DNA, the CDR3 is TGTGCCAGCAGCATAACGGCGGGGGGGCGCCCGGAGGGCGAGCAGTACTTC. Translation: CASSITAGGRPEGEQYF.

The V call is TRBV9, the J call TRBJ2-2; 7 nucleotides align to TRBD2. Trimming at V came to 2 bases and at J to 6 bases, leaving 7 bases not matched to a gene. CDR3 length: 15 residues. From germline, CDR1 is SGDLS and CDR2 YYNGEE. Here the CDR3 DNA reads TGTGCCAGCAGCGTGACAGCGGGGATCTCCGGGGAGCTGTTTTTT. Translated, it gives CASSVTAGISGELFF. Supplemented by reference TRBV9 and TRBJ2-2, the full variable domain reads DSGVTQTPKHLITATGQRVTLRCSPRSGDLSVYWYQQSLDQGLQFLIQYYNGEERAKGNILERFSAQQFPDLHSELNLSSLELGDSALYFCASSVTAGISGELFFGEGSRLTVL.

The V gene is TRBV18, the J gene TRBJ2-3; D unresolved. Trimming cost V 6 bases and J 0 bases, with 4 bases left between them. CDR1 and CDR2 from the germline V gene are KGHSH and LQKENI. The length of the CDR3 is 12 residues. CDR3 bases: TGTGCCAGCTCCCGGAGCACAGATACGCAGTATTTT. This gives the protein CASSRSTDTQYF.

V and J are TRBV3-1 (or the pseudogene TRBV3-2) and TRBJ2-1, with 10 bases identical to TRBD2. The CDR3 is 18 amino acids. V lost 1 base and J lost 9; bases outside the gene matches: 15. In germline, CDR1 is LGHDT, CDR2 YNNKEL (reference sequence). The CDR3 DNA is TGTGCCAGCAGCCAAGTGTCTGGGGTGCTAGCGGGAGACGTTGAGCAGTTCTTC. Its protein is CASSQVSGVLAGDVEQFF.

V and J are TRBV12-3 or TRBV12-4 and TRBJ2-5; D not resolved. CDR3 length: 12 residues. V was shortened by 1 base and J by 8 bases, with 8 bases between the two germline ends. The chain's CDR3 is CASSLEELTQYF. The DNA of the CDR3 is TGTGCCAGCAGTTTAGAGGAGCTCACCCAGTACTTC.